The 25 T cell receptor beta chains in this list originate from one sample, sequenced in a study of blood T cells in healthy people across ages. Primers used in a second PCR of about 6 to 11 cycles were a sample-barcoded 5' primer and a J-beta primer mix. TCRdb reanalysed the 5' RACE reads using MiXCR and keeps one entry per CDR3 protein. The data show around 1.5 million distinct CDR3 sequences, around 59% seen once. What was sequenced was blood. These receptors came from a man aged 18 to 35 in good health.

The rearrangement links TRBV5-1 to TRBJ2-3, with 7 bases matching TRBD1. Germline V lookup: CDR1 SGHRS, CDR2 YFSETQ. The J segment lost 1 base and the V segment lost 0 bases, leaving 2 bases of the junction unmatched. The CDR3 sequence is 15 residues long. The CDR3 DNA follows: TGCGCCAGCAGCTTGGAGAGGGGGCGCACAGATACGCAGTATTTT. It is translated as CASSLERGRTDTQYF.

This chain joins TRBV29-1 and TRBJ2-1; either TRBD1 or TRBD2 may supply D (5 bases each). Between the trimmed V and J ends, which lost 5 bases and 3 bases, there was a span of 14 bases. The CDR3 is 14 residues long. Germline loops: CDR1 SQVTM, CDR2 ANQGSEA. In DNA, the CDR3 is TGCAGCGTTTACTCGGGACGGGGCTACAATGAGCAGTTCTTC. It yields the protein CSVYSGRGYNEQFF.

This clonotype was counted between two and nine times. The rearrangement uses TRBV6-5 and TRBJ1-1, with 8 bases fitting TRBD1. The V and J ends lost 5 bases and 6 bases, in that order; junction bases with no gene match: 2. Germline V gene lookup returns CDR1 MNHEY and CDR2 SVGAGI. This CDR3 comprises 12 residues. The CDR3 sequence is CASSIQGAEAFF. As DNA, the CDR3 is TGTGCCAGCAGTATACAGGGGGCTGAAGCTTTCTTT.

This rearrangement joins TRBV7-9 to TRBJ1-4, with D perhaps TRBD1 (5 bases). The CDR3 covers 13 residues. V was cut by 5 bases and J by 13 bases, with 17 bases left in between. CDR1 SEHNR and CDR2 FQNEAQ come from the germline V gene (reference sequence). The CDR3, as DNA: TGTGCCAGCAGCGCCGGGACCAACAAGGGACTGTTTTTT. The encoded protein is CASSAGTNKGLFF.

The chain carries TRBV20-1 and TRBJ2-4, with D unresolved. Trimming removed 3 bases at V and 4 bases at J, with 10 bases between. The CDR3 consists of 13 residues. CDR1 and CDR2 from the germline V gene are DFQATT and SNEGSKA (reference sequence). The CDR3 is CSASLGSKNIQYF. The CDR3 DNA reads as TGCAGTGCTAGTCTTGGCAGTAAAAACATTCAGTACTTC.

V usage is TRBV20-1 and J usage is TRBJ2-3; 9 nucleotides agree with TRBD2. CDR3 length: 18 amino acids. From germline, CDR1 is DFQATT and CDR2 SNEGSKA (reference sequence). The V and J ends lost 4 bases and 5 bases, in that order; junction bases with no gene match: 19. The CDR3 region has the DNA TGCAGTGCTAATAGTTTCAATATAAGCGGGGGGACCCAAGATACGCAGTATTTT. Encoded protein: CSANSFNISGGTQDTQYF.

This sequence joins TRBV11-2 and TRBJ2-7, with 8 positions matching TRBD2. This CDR3 has 14 residues. CDR1 and CDR2 from the germline V gene are SGHAT and FQNNGV. V was clipped by 5 bases and J by 4 bases; unmatched bases: 7. The CDR3 is CASSQGTSRYEQYF. As DNA, the CDR3 is TGTGCCAGCAGCCAGGGGACTAGTCGGTACGAGCAGTACTTC.

This clonotype was counted a few times. The chain links TRBV12-3 or TRBV12-4 to TRBJ2-1, with TRBD1 matching over 8 bases. The ends lost 5 bases at V and 3 bases at J; junction bases unmatched: 6. The CDR3 runs 15 residues. CDR3 in amino acids: CASSRAGTGYNEQFF. CDR3 bases: TGTGCCAGCAGTCGCGCCGGGACAGGCTACAATGAGCAGTTCTTC.

The rearrangement uses TRBV7-9 and TRBJ2-3, with a possible D match to TRBD2 (6 bases). This CDR3 contains 12 residues. Looked up from germline, CDR1 is SEHNR and CDR2 is FQNEAQ (reference sequence). The V end was cut by 3 bases, the J end by 10 bases, with 11 bases between. The CDR3 DNA is TGTGCCAGCAGCTTCTCCGGGACTTCGCAGTATTTT. This translates into CASSFSGTSQYF.

The chain carries TRBV20-1 and TRBJ2-7; 7 bases line up with TRBD1. J was trimmed by 4 bases and V by 5 bases; bases with no gene match: 8. The length of the CDR3 is 13 residues. Germline V gives CDR1 DFQATT, CDR2 SNEGSKA (reference sequence). DNA of the CDR3: TGCAGTGCTGAGACAGGGAGTCGGTACGAGCAGTACTTC. It codes for CSAETGSRYEQYF.

Only a few counts were recorded for this clonotype. V gene TRBV27 combines with J gene TRBJ1-1; a possible D gene is TRBD1 (5 bases). Germline loops: CDR1 MNHEY, CDR2 SMNVEV (reference sequence). The ends were cut back, 5 bases at V and 3 bases at J, with 10 bases in the middle. The CDR3 extends over 13 amino acids. The CDR3 protein is CASSLPGHTEAFF. The CDR3 DNA sequence: TGTGCCAGCAGTCTACCGGGACACACTGAAGCTTTCTTT.

This clonotype was seen only once. The chain carries TRBV30 and TRBJ1-1, with D perhaps TRBD1 (5 bases). The CDR3 runs to 12 residues. Germline CDR1 GTSNPN, CDR2 SVGIG (reference sequence). The germline V and J ends were trimmed by 4 bases and 0 bases, with 6 bases remaining between them. The CDR3 here is CAWTGLNTEAFF. As DNA, the CDR3 is TGTGCCTGGACAGGGCTGAACACTGAAGCTTTCTTT.

The chain recombines TRBV7-9 with TRBJ2-5; D ambiguous. The V end was cut by 5 bases, the J end by 11 bases, with 18 bases between. CDR3 length: 13 amino acids. Germline V gene sequence: CDR1 SEHNR, CDR2 FQNEAQ (reference sequence). CDR3 loop: CASSHRLNNEQYF. As DNA, the CDR3 is TGTGCCAGCAGCCATCGACTGAACAATGAGCAGTACTTC.

V is TRBV5-1 and J is TRBJ2-7; TRBD2 agrees at 8 bases. Germline CDR1 SGHRS, CDR2 YFSETQ. The length of the CDR3 is 14 residues. The V segment lost 4 bases and the J segment 0 bases; nucleotides outside the gene matches: 3. The CDR3 protein is CASSRGLDSYEQYF. The CDR3 region has the DNA TGCGCCAGCAGCCGGGGACTAGACTCCTACGAGCAGTACTTC.

The V and J genes are TRBV6-5 and TRBJ2-4; TRBD1 matches 8 bases. TRBJ2-7 matches the DNA end more closely, so the J call is doubtful. The germline V gene encodes CDR1 MNHEY and CDR2 SVGAGI. The CDR3 covers 16 residues. CDR3 region: CASSPTDRALYDEQYF. DNA of the CDR3: TGTGCCAGCAGTCCGACGGACAGGGCTCTGTACGACGAGCAGTACTTC.

The V gene is TRBV5-1, the J gene TRBJ2-7; 11 bases are shared with TRBD2. This CDR3 is 16 amino acids long. V was pared by 3 bases and J by 3 bases, with 8 bases of the junction left unmatched. CDR1 is SGHRS, CDR2 YFSETQ, per germline. The CDR3 is CASSSEGLAEYYEQYF. The CDR3 bases are TGCGCCAGCAGCTCGGAGGGACTAGCGGAGTACTACGAGCAGTACTTC.

The chain combines TRBV6-5 with TRBJ2-3; possibly TRBD1 for D (6 bases). The ends were cut back, 2 bases at V and 0 bases at J, with 9 bases in the middle. The germline gives CDR1 MNHEY, CDR2 SVGAGI. This CDR3 region has 15 residues. In DNA, the CDR3 is TGTGCCAGCAGTTACGGGACACCTAGCACAGATACGCAGTATTTT. Translating it yields CASSYGTPSTDTQYF.

This clonotype was detected once. The chain has TRBV4-3 and TRBJ2-3; possibly TRBD1 for D (6 bases). Per the germline V gene, CDR1 is LGHNA and CDR2 is YSLEER. Between the trimmed V and J ends, which lost 4 bases and 6 bases, there was a span of 14 bases. The CDR3 covers 14 residues. In DNA, the CDR3 is TGCGCCAGCAGCCCTGGGACACGCTACGATACGCAGTATTTT. Translation: CASSPGTRYDTQYF.

The chain recombines TRBV20-1 with TRBJ2-1; tentatively, D is TRBD2 (6 bases). CDR1 is DFQATT and CDR2 is SNEGSKA in the germline V gene (reference sequence). This CDR3 is built from 14 residues. Trimming took 3 bases from V and 6 from J, leaving 15 bases between them. Here the CDR3 DNA reads TGCAGTGCTAGGCGCGGGGCCGCTGGCAATGAGCAGTTCTTC. Amino acid sequence: CSARRGAAGNEQFF.

The chain uses TRBV7-8 and TRBJ2-7; D is unclear. From germline, CDR1 is SGHVS and CDR2 FQNEAQ. V gave up 4 bases and J gave up 2 bases, with 15 bases separating them. This CDR3 contains 15 residues. The chain's CDR3 is CASSSHEGGPYEQYF. CDR3 sequence (DNA): TGTGCCAGCAGCTCACATGAAGGCGGTCCCTACGAGCAGTACTTC.

In this sample, this clonotype turned up many times. This sequence joins TRBV29-1 and TRBJ2-7; TRBD1 matches 9 bases. Germline lookup yields CDR1 SQVTM and CDR2 ANQGSEA. This CDR3 comprises 11 residues. Trimming cost V 6 bases and J 5 bases; bases outside gene matches: 2. The CDR3 sequence: CSVGQGNEQYF. CDR3 DNA sequence: TGCAGCGTAGGACAGGGGAACGAGCAGTACTTC.

The rearrangement uses TRBV7-9 and TRBJ2-7; D is unresolved. The CDR3 contains 14 residues. Germline assignment: CDR1 SEHNR and CDR2 FQNEAQ (reference sequence). Deletions cut 1 base from V and 3 bases from J, with 10 bases between. In nucleotides, the CDR3 is TGTGCCAGCAGCTTAGATACGTCCGTCTACGAGCAGTACTTC. Its protein product is CASSLDTSVYEQYF.

The chain joins TRBV9 to TRBJ1-2; D perhaps matches TRBD1 (5 bases). Germline CDR1 and CDR2: SGDLS and YYNGEE. V was cut by 0 bases and J by 2 bases, with 14 bases left in between. The CDR3 length is 16 residues. The CDR3 reads CASSVAEGSMNYGYTF. Written as DNA, the CDR3 is TGTGCCAGCAGCGTAGCTGAGGGGAGTATGAACTATGGCTACACCTTC.

This clonotype appeared a few times. This sequence joins TRBV29-1 and TRBJ2-7, with TRBD1 matching 8 bases. V was pared by 7 bases and J by 7 bases, with 9 bases of the junction left unmatched. The CDR3 covers 12 residues. CDR1 is SQVTM, CDR2 ANQGSEA, per germline. In nucleotides, the CDR3 is TGCAGCGCCTTAACAGGGGGTGGTGAGCAGTACTTC. Its translation: CSALTGGGEQYF.

This chain joins TRBV4-3 and TRBJ2-7; maybe TRBD1 (5 bases). CDR1 LGHNA and CDR2 YSLEER come from the germline V gene. The CDR3 runs to 15 residues. V was shortened by 0 bases and J by 0 bases, with 9 bases between the two germline ends. CDR3 sequence reads: CASSQDRASSYEQYF. Here the CDR3 DNA reads TGCGCCAGCAGCCAAGACAGGGCGAGCTCCTACGAGCAGTACTTC.